A selection of T cell receptor beta chains follows, all from one sample in a study of radiation and T cells in renal cell carcinoma. Clones were sequenced by immunoSEQ multiplex PCR, and TCRdb holds only the in-frame ones, with some missing. The data hold around 140,000 clones, with roughly 90% observed a single time. Sequencing used blood, obtained from a patient whose treatment included radiotherapy and nephrectomy. All receptors come from a woman aged 65 to 85 with renal cell carcinoma. The conserved cysteine and the conserved F or W are not part of the CDR3 here. The D gene is left open where the match is weak.

J gene,D gene,V gene,CDR3 protein
TRBJ1-5,.,TRBV28,ASSLPAGGLR
TRBJ1-1,TRBD1,TRBV29-1,SVEGQGANTEAF
TRBJ2-7,TRBD1,TRBV5-8,ASSSGQVRWYEQY
TRBJ1-3,.,TRBV27,ASSLHSARESGNTIY
TRBJ1-2,.,TRBV4-2,ASSQTDGWGYT
TRBJ1-6,TRBD1,TRBV27,ASSLPGGLSPLH
TRBJ2-6,TRBD1,TRBV10-3,AIRDLETGKVMAGANVLT
TRBJ1-2,.,TRBV5-4,ASSLIANYGYT
TRBJ2-5,TRBD2,TRBV11-1,ASSHGTSGVQETQY
TRBJ1-2,TRBD1,TRBV4-3,ASSQEARTGDGYT
TRBJ2-1,.,TRBV11-2,ASSLTGIDRYNEQF
TRBJ1-1,.,TRBV14,ASSQGMEAF
TRBJ1-3,TRBD1,TRBV30,AWSPIQGAGNTIY
TRBJ2-7,.,TRBV2,ASSDNYEQY
TRBJ2-7,.,TRBV11-2,ASSPGPGSGQY
TRBJ1-3,.,TRBV5-1,ASSLGPSENTIY
TRBJ2-1,TRBD2,TRBV5-1,ASSPGPSGGVEQF
TRBJ2-1,.,TRBV7-3,ASRSLTGNEQF
TRBJ2-5,.,TRBV19,ASSPTDHYQETQY
TRBJ2-3,.,TRBV6-5,ASSYRRVERDTQY